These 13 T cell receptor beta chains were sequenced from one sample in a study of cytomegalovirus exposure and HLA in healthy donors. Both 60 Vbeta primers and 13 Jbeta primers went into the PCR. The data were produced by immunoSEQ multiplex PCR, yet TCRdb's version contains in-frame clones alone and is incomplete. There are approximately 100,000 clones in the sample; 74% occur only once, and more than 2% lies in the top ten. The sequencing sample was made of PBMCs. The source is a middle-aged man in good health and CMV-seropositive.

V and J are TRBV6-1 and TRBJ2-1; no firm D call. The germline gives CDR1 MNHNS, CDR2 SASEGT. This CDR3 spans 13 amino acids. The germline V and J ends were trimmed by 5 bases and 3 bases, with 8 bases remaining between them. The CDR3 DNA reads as TGTGCCAGCAGTTCCCAGGACTACAATGAGCAGTTCTTC. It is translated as CASSSQDYNEQFF.

The CDR3 loop is CASSLGGAGLLDTQYF. The CDR3 coding sequence is TGCGCCAGCAGCTTGGGTGGGGCAGGCCTATTGGATACGCAGTATTTT. The chain joins TRBV5-1 to TRBJ2-3; TRBD1 might be the D (5 bases). The V gene's germline CDR1 is SGHRS and CDR2 YFSETQ. CDR3 length: 16 residues. Deletions cut 0 bases from V and 6 bases from J, with 17 bases between. The full variable domain, rest sourced from reference TRBV5-1 and TRBJ2-3, is KAGVTQTPRYLIKTRGQQVTLSCSPISGHRSVSWYQQTPGQGLQFLFEYFSETQRNKGNFPGRFSGRQFSNSRSEMNVSTLELGDSALYLCASSLGGAGLLDTQYFGPGTRLTVL.

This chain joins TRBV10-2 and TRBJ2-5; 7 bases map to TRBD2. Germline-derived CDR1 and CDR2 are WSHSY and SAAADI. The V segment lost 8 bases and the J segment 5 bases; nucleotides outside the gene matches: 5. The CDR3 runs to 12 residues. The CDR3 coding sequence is TGCGCCAGCTCTAGCGGCCGGGAGACCCAGTACTTC. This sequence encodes CASSSGRETQYF.

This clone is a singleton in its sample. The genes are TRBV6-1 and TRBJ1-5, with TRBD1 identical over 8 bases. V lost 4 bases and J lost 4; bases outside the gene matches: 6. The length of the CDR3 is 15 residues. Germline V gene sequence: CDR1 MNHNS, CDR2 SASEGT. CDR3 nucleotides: TGTGCCAGCAGTGGGTCCGGGGACAGGAATCAGCCCCAGCATTTT. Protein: CASSGSGDRNQPQHF.

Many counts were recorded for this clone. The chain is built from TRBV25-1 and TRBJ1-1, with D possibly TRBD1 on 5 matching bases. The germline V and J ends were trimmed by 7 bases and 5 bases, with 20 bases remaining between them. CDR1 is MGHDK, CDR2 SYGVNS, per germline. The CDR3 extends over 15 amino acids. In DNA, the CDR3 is TGTGCCAGCATACATGGGAGGGGACGGTGGACTGAAGCTTTCTTT. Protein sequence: CASIHGRGRWTEAFF.

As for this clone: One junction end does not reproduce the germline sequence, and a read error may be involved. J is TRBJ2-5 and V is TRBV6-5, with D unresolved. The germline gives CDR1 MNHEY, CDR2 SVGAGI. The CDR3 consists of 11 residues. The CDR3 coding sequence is TGTGCCAGCAGCAATCAAGAGATCCAGTACTTC. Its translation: CASSNQEIQYF.

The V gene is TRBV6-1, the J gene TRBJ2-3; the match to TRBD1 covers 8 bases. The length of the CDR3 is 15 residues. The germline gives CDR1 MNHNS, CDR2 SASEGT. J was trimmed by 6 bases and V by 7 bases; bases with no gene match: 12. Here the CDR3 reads CASTPPGQAIDTQYF. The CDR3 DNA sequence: TGTGCCAGCACCCCTCCGGGACAGGCGATTGATACGCAGTATTTT.

This chain's CDR3 is CASSARLAGAHNEQFF. The CDR3 coding sequence is TGTGCCAGCAGCGCCCGACTAGCGGGAGCCCACAATGAGCAGTTCTTC. The chain couples TRBV9 to TRBJ2-1, with 12 bases that match TRBD2. Losses at the gene ends were 3 bases for V and 5 bases for J; bases not matched to a gene: 6. CDR1 is SGDLS, CDR2 YYNGEE, per germline. This CDR3 has 16 residues.

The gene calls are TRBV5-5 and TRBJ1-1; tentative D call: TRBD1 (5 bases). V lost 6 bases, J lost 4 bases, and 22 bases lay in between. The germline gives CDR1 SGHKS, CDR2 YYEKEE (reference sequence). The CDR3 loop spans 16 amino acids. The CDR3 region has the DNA TGTGCCAGCAAGGAATTCCCGGGGGGGGTTGGCACTGAAGCTTTCTTT. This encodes CASKEFPGGVGTEAFF.

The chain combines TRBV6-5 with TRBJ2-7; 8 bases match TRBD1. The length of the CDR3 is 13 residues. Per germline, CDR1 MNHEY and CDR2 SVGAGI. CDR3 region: CASSPRMRTGILV. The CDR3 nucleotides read TGTGCCAGCAGTCCCCGAATGCGGACAGGGATTCTTGTT.

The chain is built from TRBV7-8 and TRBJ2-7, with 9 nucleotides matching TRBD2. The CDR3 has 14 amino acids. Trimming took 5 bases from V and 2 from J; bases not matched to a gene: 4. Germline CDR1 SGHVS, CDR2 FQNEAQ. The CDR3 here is CASSGGTSPYEQYF. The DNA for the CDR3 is TGTGCCAGCAGCGGCGGGACTAGCCCCTACGAGCAGTACTTC.

The CDR3 reads CAAGQGFYEQYF. CDR3 coding DNA: TGTGCCGCCGGACAGGGCTTCTACGAGCAGTACTTC. J is TRBJ2-7 and V is TRBV7-8, with 8 nucleotides matching TRBD1. CDR1 SGHVS and CDR2 FQNEAQ come from the germline V gene. V shed 11 bases and J 3 bases; nucleotides not matched to a gene: 6. The CDR3 contains 12 residues.

The CDR3 protein is CASSTGDTDTQYF. In DNA, the CDR3 is TGTGCCAGCAGTACCGGTGACACAGATACGCAGTATTTT. V and J are TRBV13 and TRBJ2-3; no firm D call. Germline V gene sequence: CDR1 PRHDT, CDR2 FYEKMQ (reference sequence). This CDR3 region has 13 residues. V lost 6 bases, J lost 2 bases, and 9 bases lay in between.